This TCR beta chain emerged from a study of cytomegalovirus exposure and HLA in healthy donors (dated by TCRdb to about 2017). The study in broad terms: An earlier analysis of approximately 640 of the donors reported more than 250 Gb of sequence data and roughly 100 million unique TCR beta sequences from some 180 million T cells. Among the roughly 400 genotyped donors, around 81% belonged to the genetic ancestry cluster associated with self-reported Caucasian donors. The study combined high-throughput TCR immunosequencing, statistical association of individual TCRs with disease status, and machine learning to predict cytomegalovirus infection status. Donor age, sex, ethnicity and CMV serostatus were compiled together with the repertoire data. Roughly 300 gigabases of sequencing data and about 92 million unique TCR sequences made up an early release that covered approximately 650 HLA-typed donors. Genome-wide SNP genotypes for about three fifths of the roughly 670 donors were used in a later genetic analysis, which treated that subset as a discovery cohort. Typing coverage differed by locus: A, B, C, DRB1 and DQB1 were typed in about 620-640 donors, DQA1 in about 510, DPA1 in over 600, and DPB1 in just under 490. Both class I and class II loci were covered by HLA typing, at four-digit resolution. A separate validation cohort of roughly 110 different subjects was used in addition to the roughly 670-subject first cohort. Rather than drawing on any new phenotypic data, the later analysis identified candidate immune exposures from TCR beta sequences and the way those sequences occurred across donors. Because of strong linkage in the cohort, roughly five DR-DQ haplotypes were treated as single units for association and clustering. Across around 400 genotyped donors of the cohort, an average of roughly 250,000 unique TCR beta nucleotide sequences per donor were sequenced, and 15% to 20% of those sequences were non-productive. Using immunosequencing, the study profiled T cell repertoires from approximately 700 subjects and related those repertoires to cytomegalovirus serostatus. A later analysis re-analyzed previously published TCR beta repertoires from hundreds of donors and added high-resolution HLA genotyping to study TCR occurrence patterns. The study aimed to test whether cataloging public T cell receptors could reveal signatures of past pathogen exposure. In an earlier analysis of a few hundred of the donors, high-throughput TCR beta sequencing was used to judge whether each TCR beta V gene segment behaved as functional or pseudogenic. All discovery cohort repertoires had been generated using a single sequencing platform.

The library was generated by the immunoSEQ multiplex PCR assay. For the multiplex PCR, a mixture combining 60 forward primers for TCR Vbeta segments and 13 reverse primers for TCR Jbeta segments was used. The CDR3 region of rearranged TCR beta genes was amplified from genomic DNA with a multiplex PCR assay. Amplified TCR beta libraries were sequenced as 87-base-pair reads on the Illumina HiSeq System. The source study handled its data this way. Across the roughly 700 repertoires, a later analysis counted 60 million to 90 million unique TCR beta chains, 9 million to 14 million of which were shared by at least two donors. A nearest-neighbor algorithm error-corrected the raw reads and collapsed the reads into unique sequences, merging closely related sequences to remove PCR and sequencing errors. CDR3 sequences were aligned to IMGT reference sequences to assign V, D and J gene segments. Each retained sequence needed at least a six-nucleotide match to both a V gene segment and a J gene segment. A rearrangement was called productive if the CDR3 had no stop codons and remained in frame with V and J, and every other rearrangement was called non-productive. Following IMGT convention, CDR3 was defined as the stretch from the second conserved V-encoded cysteine to the conserved J-encoded phenylalanine. The earlier analysis of roughly 590 of the donors excluded sequences that lacked an unambiguous match to a single V gene segment. In an earlier analysis of roughly 600 of the donors, a V segment was called functional when productive rearrangements were above 56.7%, and segregating when the standard deviation between donors exceeded 5%. A statistical classification framework was built for diagnosing cytomegalovirus status from the catalog of TCR beta chain sequences. In a later analysis, TCR nucleotide sequences were compared against IMGT/GENE-DB human TR gene sequences so that V and J genes could be assigned. Using the TCRdist pipeline, a later analysis assigned CDR3 sequences along with most-parsimonious VDJ recombination scenarios. A later analysis defined each TCR beta chain by its CDR3 amino acid sequence plus V-gene family, and excluded reads lacking a unique V-gene family. To address suspected cross-contamination and a sequencing artifact, a later analysis removed under 600 highly shared, low-generation-probability nucleotide sequences. A later analysis calculated a clonal expansion index for each public chain from normalized within-repertoire ranks of inferred template counts. In a later analysis, generation probabilities were computed with a VDJ recombination model fitted to out-of-frame rearrangements, and the resulting probabilities were checked against IGoR. Hypergeometric tests were used in a later analysis to score TCR-TCR, TCR-HLA and TCR-CMV co-occurrence, with a repertoire-size bias correction applied to the TCR pairs. A later analysis estimated false discovery rates by permuting HLA or CMV assignments 20 times. In a later analysis, co-occurring TCRs were grouped using DBSCAN, with TCRdist sequence similarity added in when clustering inside HLA-allele-positive subsets. Repertoires with fewer than 30,000 or more than 120,000 public chains, plus five repertoires with anomalous nucleotide sharing, were excluded from co-occurrence clustering. TCRdb carries this immuneACCESS record with in-frame sequences only. Its versions omit some clonotypes, under half of them owing to an unresolved V gene in the studies checked, with the rest unexplained. That table furnishes V, J and clone size, whereas the DNA furnished D and trimming. The table for this sample lists some 140,000 clones; about 80% of them were counted only once. The ten largest clones take up less than 1.5% of the sample.

What the research found in general, with its limitations: When HLA alleles, especially DR and DQ, strongly co-occurred, attributing TCR associations to individual alleles was difficult. The cohort was sequenced for TCR beta chains only, and without alpha or paired-chain data the features that could be detected were limited. While some public TCRs were present in many individuals, most TCR sequences turned up only very rarely across donors. In a later analysis, TCR association rates were found to vary across HLA loci, with the most associated TCRs seen for DRB1 alleles and the fewest for HLA-C alleles. Because HLA typing was missing for some donors at each locus, association tests included only the typed subset. Specific HLA alleles were associated with 16,951 TCR beta sequences at a false discovery rate of 0.05 in a later analysis. The study listed 150 to 200 TCR beta chains as associated with cytomegalovirus. Broadly in line with IMGT annotations, most TCR beta V segments showed up in productive rearrangements about 90% or about 30% of the time in an earlier analysis of several hundred of the donors. Some IMGT-functional V segments, including TRBV6-2 and TRBV6-3, could not be told apart with the 87-base-pair reads, so those segments were excluded. Correlated functional status among segregating V segments might reflect linkage disequilibrium, but an unknown experimental factor could not be ruled out. V-gene and J-gene trimming of TCR beta chains was associated with a missense DCLRE1C variant in a later genetic analysis, and the association was replicated in an independent cohort. In a later analysis, most CMV-associated TCR beta chains were found to appear HLA-restricted, with HLA associations seemingly driven largely by CMV exposure. In a later analysis, several top co-occurrence clusters were reported to appear linked to parvovirus B19, influenza, CMV and Epstein-Barr virus. In a later analysis, HLA-associated TCR beta chains were found to be more clonally expanded and to have lower generation probabilities than equally common non-associated chains. The earlier analysis of 587 of the donors excluded 15 to 20 rarely observed V segments, including chromosome 9 orphons, because counts were too low. Immune exposure information for the cohort was limited to CMV serostatus. A group of highly shared sequence variants was considered likely to be a technical artifact of the sequencing pipeline. In vitro tests confirmed that a few of the cytomegalovirus-associated TCR beta chains recognize cytomegalovirus antigens. Presence/absence analyses assumed roughly uniform sequencing depth across donors, an assumption that may not hold. A further reported finding was that TCR beta sequences accurately predicted the HLA-A and HLA-B alleles for most subjects in the first cohort. The authors suggested that the approach could potentially be extended to other disease states and immunological phenotypes. In both the original and validation cohorts, the classifier was reported to diagnose cytomegalovirus status with high specificity and sensitivity. According to a later genetic analysis, donors in an Asian-associated ancestry cluster had fewer N-insertions in productive TCRs than the approximately 630-donor mean.

Trimming at the junction amounts to 3 bases on V and 6 bases on J, and the germline ends lie 14 bases apart. The germline V gene encodes CDR1 SGHTS and CDR2 YDEGEE. Inclusive of the bounding cysteine and phenylalanine, the CDR3 is 14 residues long. CDR3 DNA is the only sequence kept; it has 42 bases, read in frame from the first base. In the case of this clone: Its binding antigen is unknown. Per-nucleotide qualities are absent, and no much larger clonotype sits a single base away.

The cohort consisted of fewer than 700 healthy bone marrow donors. Cohort members were all nominally healthy when sampled, although unrecorded immune exposures were likely present. The donor was CMV seropositive and belonged to the group of 250 to 300 seropositive cohort members. Each donor provided a peripheral blood sample, and peripheral blood mononuclear cells were used for TCR beta sequencing. The Qiagen DNeasy Blood Extraction Kit was used to extract genomic DNA from the blood cell samples. Sequences were obtained from PBMCs. In this chain, TRBV5-8 is recombined with TRBJ2-3; TRBD2 is possibly the D segment (5 matching bases). The sequence was collected from a male donor in good health and CMV-seropositive. The CDR3 protein: CASSSPSRRDTQYF. In nucleotide form, the sequence is TGTGCCAGCAGCTCACCTAGCAGACGCGATACGCAGTATTTT.